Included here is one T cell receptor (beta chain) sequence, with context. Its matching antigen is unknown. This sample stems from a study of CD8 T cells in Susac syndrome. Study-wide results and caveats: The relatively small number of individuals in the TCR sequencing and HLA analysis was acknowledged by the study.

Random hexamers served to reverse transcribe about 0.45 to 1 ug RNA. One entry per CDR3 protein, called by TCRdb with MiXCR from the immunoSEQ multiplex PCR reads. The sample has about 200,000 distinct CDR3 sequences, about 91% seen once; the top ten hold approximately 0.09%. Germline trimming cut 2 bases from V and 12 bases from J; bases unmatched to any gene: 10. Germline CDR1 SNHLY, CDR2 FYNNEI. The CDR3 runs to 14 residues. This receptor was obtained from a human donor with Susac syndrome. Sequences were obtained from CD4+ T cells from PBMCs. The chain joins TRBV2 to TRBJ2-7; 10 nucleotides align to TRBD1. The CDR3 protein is CASSERDRGPRPYF. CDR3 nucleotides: TGTGCCAGCAGTGAAAGGGACAGGGGACCTAGGCCGTACTTC.